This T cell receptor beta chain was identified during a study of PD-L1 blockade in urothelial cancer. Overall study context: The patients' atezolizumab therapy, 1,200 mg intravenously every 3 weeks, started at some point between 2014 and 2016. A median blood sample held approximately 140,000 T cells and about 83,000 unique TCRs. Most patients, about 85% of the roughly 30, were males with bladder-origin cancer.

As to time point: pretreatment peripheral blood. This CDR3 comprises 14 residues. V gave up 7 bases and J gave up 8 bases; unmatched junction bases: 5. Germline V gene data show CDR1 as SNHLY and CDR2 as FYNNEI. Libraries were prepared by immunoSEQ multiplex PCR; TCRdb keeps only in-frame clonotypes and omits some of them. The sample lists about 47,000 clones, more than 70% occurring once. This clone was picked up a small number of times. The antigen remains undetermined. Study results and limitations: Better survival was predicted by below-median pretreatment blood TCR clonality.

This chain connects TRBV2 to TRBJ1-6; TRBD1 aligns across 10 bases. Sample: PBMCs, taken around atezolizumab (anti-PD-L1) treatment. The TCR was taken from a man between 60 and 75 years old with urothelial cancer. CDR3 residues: CASKSGTGDSPLHF. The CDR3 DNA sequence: TGTGCCAGCAAATCCGGGACAGGGGATTCACCCCTCCACTTT.